Detailed here is one T cell receptor beta chain. Amplified TCR beta CDR3 regions came from RNA transcripts. The TCR CDR3 was amplified in a first-round RT-PCR using the HTBI primer set. In TCRdb, the multiplex PCR reads were re-called with MiXCR into one record per CDR3 protein. The top ten hold 30% to 35% of the sample, which has about 250,000 distinct CDR3 sequences, roughly 15% seen once. The sample is drawn from a study of T cells in Graves' hyperthyroidism and ophthalmopathy. Across the whole study: Initial diagnosis, before any treatment, was when peripheral blood was collected.

CDR1 is SGHTS and CDR2 is YDEGEE in the germline V gene. This CDR3 comprises 14 residues. The V gene lost 4 bases and the J gene lost 1 base, with 11 bases spanning the gap. These patients, aged 18 to 65, had recently diagnosed hyperthyroidism lasting under 2 months. Diagnoses were made from clinical symptoms, serum measures (thyroxine and TRAb), thyroid ultrasound and orbital computed tomography. Sequences were obtained from blood. This sequence joins TRBV5-8 and TRBJ2-5; D could derive from TRBD1 or TRBD2 (5 bases each). This clonotype was sampled from a woman aged 45-65 years with Graves' hyperthyroidism that later progressed to Graves' ophthalmopathy. The CDR3 loop is CASSTGTVQETQYF. The CDR3 nucleotides read TGTGCCAGCAGCACGGGGACGGTCCAAGAGACCCAGTACTTC.